This is a list of T cell receptor beta chains from one sample in a study of CD8 T cells in Susac syndrome. TCRdb re-called the immunoSEQ multiplex PCR reads with MiXCR, one entry per CDR3 protein. In the table there are a few hundred thousand distinct CDR3 sequences, approximately 85% of which are singletons. Sequenced material: CD8+ T cells from PBMCs. Every receptor here comes from a human donor with multiple sclerosis. Both conserved end residues are trimmed from each CDR3. The order of the fields is V gene, CDR3 protein.

TRBV20-1 | SARGRGGYT
TRBV7-2 | ASFLTDYGYT
TRBV3-1 | ASSQDRSGGSGNTIY
TRBV7-8 | ASIAGTGGSNEQF
TRBV20-1 | SARQRERAHEQY
TRBV4-3 | ASSQDYTGGPAGELF
TRBV4-3 | ASSQESRTGHTEAF
TRBV5-4 | ASSLAVGMNTEAF
TRBV20-1 | SARDLVTSSLEQF
TRBV5-6 | ASSLAVAGLDTDTQY
TRBV4-2 | ASSQEHRGAYGYT
TRBV28 | ASSPDRGQAGELF
TRBV2 | ASSEIGEDPYEQY
TRBV4-3 | ASSQDGTSGTGELF
TRBV6-5 | ASSFTGADTDTQY
TRBV19 | ASKGQGTEAF
TRBV6-2/TRBV6-3 | ASSLGTGWDSEQF
TRBV11-2 | ASSLDSVTDTQY
TRBV4-3 | ASSQERLSGLSYEQY
TRBV19 | ASSIERLTVLGPQH
TRBV30 | AWGTGIYEQY
TRBV3-1 | ASSQGRPWGGNYGYT